The T cell receptor (beta chain) under discussion was sequenced for a study of blood T cells in healthy people across ages. Peripheral blood was drawn, approximately 9.4 milliliters per donor. The CDR3 totals 15 residues. V gave up 0 bases and J gave up 1 base, with 9 bases separating them. Germline CDR1 LGHDT, CDR2 YNNKEL (reference sequence). Combining a sample-barcoded 5' primer with a J-beta primer mix, a second PCR ran for roughly 7 to 12 cycles. From the 5' RACE reads, TCRdb called clonotypes with MiXCR, one entry per CDR3 protein. The table shows just over 800,000 distinct CDR3 sequences, with less than 80% occurring only once.

Source material: blood. V usage is TRBV3-1 and J usage is TRBJ1-2; D unclear. The receptor's source is a man aged 25-40 years in good health. CDR3 nucleotides: TGTGCCAGCAGCCAAGATCTTGGAGTTAACTATGGCTACACCTTC. As protein: CASSQDLGVNYGYTF.